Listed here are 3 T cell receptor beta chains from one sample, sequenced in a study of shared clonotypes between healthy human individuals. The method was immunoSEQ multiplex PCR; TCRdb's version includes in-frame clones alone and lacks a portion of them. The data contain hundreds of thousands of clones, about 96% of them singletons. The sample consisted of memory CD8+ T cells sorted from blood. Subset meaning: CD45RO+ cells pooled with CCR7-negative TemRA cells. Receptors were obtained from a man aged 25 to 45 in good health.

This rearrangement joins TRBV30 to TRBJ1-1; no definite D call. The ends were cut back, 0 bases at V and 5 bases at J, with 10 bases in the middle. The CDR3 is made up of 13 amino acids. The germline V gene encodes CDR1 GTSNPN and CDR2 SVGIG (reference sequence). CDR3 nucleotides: TGTGCCTGGAGTGTGGGCCAAAAGACTGAAGCTTTCTTT. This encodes CAWSVGQKTEAFF.

CDR3 region: CASSPAVMNTEAFF. The CDR3 nucleotides read TGCGCCAGCAGCCCCGCAGTTATGAACACTGAAGCTTTCTTT. The rearrangement links TRBV5-1 to TRBJ1-1; D is unresolved. Germline V CDR1 and CDR2: SGHRS, YFSETQ. There are 14 residues in the CDR3. Trimming stripped 4 bases from V and 0 bases from J, with 10 bases between. The variable domain in full, completed from reference TRBV5-1 and TRBJ1-1, reads KAGVTQTPRYLIKTRGQQVTLSCSPISGHRSVSWYQQTPGQGLQFLFEYFSETQRNKGNFPGRFSGRQFSNSRSEMNVSTLELGDSALYLCASSPAVMNTEAFFGQGTRLTVV.

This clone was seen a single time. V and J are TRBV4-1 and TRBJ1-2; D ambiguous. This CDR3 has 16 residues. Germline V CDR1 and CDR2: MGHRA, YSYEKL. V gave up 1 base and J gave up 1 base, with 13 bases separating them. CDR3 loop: CASSQALLRDNYGYTF. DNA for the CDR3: TGCGCCAGCAGCCAAGCGCTTCTGAGGGATAACTATGGCTACACCTTC.